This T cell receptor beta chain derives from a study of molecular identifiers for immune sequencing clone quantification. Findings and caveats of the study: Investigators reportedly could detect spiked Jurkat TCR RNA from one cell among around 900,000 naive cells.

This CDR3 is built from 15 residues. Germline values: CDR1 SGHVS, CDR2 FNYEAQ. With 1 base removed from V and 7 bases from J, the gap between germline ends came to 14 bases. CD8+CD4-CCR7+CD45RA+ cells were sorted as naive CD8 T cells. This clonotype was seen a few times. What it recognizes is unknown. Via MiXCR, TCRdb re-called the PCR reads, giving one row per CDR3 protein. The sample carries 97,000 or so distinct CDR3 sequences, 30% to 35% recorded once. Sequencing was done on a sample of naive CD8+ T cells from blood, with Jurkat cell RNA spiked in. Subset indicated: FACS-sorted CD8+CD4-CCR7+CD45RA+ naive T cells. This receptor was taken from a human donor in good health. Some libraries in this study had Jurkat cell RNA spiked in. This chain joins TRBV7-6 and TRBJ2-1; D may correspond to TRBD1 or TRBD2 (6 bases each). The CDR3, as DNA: TGTGCCAGCAGCTTAGGCCAGGGGAGGTGGAATGAGCAGTTCTTC. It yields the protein CASSLGQGRWNEQFF.